A single T cell receptor (beta chain) is shown here with its context. The data stem from a study of T cells in narcolepsy. Sequenced by immunoSEQ multiplex PCR; TCRdb stores in-frame clones only, minus some. The data show 25,000 to 35,000 clones, with roughly 87% seen just once and 2.6% held by the top ten. The length of the CDR3 is 16 residues. Trimming took 4 bases from V and 5 from J; bases not matched to a gene: 10. CDR1 and CDR2 from the germline V gene are SNHLY and FYNNEI. The TCR was taken from a human donor with narcolepsy. The rearrangement links TRBV2 to TRBJ2-5; 10 nucleotides agree with TRBD1. Sequenced material: CD45RA- memory CD4+ T cells from PBMCs. Written as DNA, the CDR3 is TGTGCCAGCAGTGGCGGTCGGGGACAGGGGTATGAGACCCAGTACTTC. This encodes CASSGGRGQGYETQYF. Based on the CDR3 plus reference TRBV2 and TRBJ2-5, the full variable domain is EPEVTQTPSHQVTQMGQEVILRCVPISNHLYFYWYRQILGQKVEFLVSFYNNEISEKSEIFDDQFSVERPDGSNFTLKIRSTKLEDSAMYFCASSGGRGQGYETQYFGPGTRLLVL.